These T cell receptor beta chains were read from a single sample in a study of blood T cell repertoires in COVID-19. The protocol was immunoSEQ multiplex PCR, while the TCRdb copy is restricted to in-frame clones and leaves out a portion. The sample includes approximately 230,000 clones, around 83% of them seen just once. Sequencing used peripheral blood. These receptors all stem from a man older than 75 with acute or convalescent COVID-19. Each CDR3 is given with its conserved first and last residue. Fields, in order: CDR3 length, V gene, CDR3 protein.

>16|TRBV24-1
CATSGKAGVSSNEQFF
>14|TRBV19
CASSTGGNGNIQYF
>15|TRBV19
CASSPRAGSSYEQYF
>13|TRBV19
CASAADYQEKLFF
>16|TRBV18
CASSPVQGPTRGTQYF
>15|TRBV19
CASSGQSSYNSPLHF
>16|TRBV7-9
CASSFSPDRGDYGYTF
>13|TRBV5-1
CASSKDGVYGYTF
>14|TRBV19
CASSAQGWNTEAFF
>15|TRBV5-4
CASSLSGGVNTEAFF
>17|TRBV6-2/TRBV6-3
CASSYLRQGALHTEAFF
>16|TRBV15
CATSREVLSGGYGYTF
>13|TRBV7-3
CASSQHVMETQYF
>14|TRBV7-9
CASSLGTGNQPQHF
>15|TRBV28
CASSFVRGLGQPQHF
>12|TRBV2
CASSTQTYEQYF
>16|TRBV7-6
CASSLDLAGDTDTQYF
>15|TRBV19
CASSIGGTGTYEQYF
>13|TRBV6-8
CASSTAGGGEQFF
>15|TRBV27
CASSSRQDRNYGYTF
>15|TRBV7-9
CASSPMEGIYNEQFF
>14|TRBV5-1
CASSLAGGVDGYTF
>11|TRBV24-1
CATSWANKQYF
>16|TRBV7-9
CASSLGTSGSSGELFF
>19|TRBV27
CASSFKELRRGWPRNEQFF
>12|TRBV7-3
CASSLMGGRQFF
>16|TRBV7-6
CASTYSGGGLNTEAFF
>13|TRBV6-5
CAAYGGLIYGYTF
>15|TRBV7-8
CASSLRDSMNEKLFF
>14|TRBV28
CASSLGSYNSPLHF
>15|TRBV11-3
CASSSQGAGTGELFF
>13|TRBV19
CASSPDSTYEQYF
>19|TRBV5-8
CASSFSKGAFPTVAPEAFF
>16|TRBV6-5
CASSYSTGGAYNEQFF
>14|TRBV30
CAWKELAGFGELFF